A selection of T cell receptor beta chains follows, all from one sample in a study of blood T cell repertoires in COVID-19. Sequencing was performed with immunoSEQ multiplex PCR; in TCRdb, only in-frame clones are kept and a portion is missing. The profile shows about 120,000 clones, more than 80% of them singletons. Input material: peripheral blood. The receptors originated from a man between 65 and 85 years old with active or convalescent COVID-19. Both conserved end residues are part of each CDR3. The order of the fields is J gene, clone size, V gene, D gene, CDR3 protein, CDR3 DNA. D genes are given only for firm matches. The size of a clone is reported for some rows only, either as once, few or many, or as a class for expanded clones.

J: TRBJ2-7
size: NA
V: TRBV29-1
D: TRBD1
CDR3: CSVEVSGGSYEQYF
DNA: TGCAGCGTTGAAGTATCAGGGGGATCCTACGAGCAGTACTTC

J: TRBJ1-4
size: NA
V: TRBV6-6
D: NA
CDR3: CASSWRPTNEKLFF
DNA: TGTGCCAGCAGTTGGCGGCCAACTAATGAAAAACTGTTTTTT

J: TRBJ2-1
size: NA
V: TRBV5-1
D: TRBD2
CDR3: CASSNQIGAGAYNEQFF
DNA: TGCGCCAGCAGCAACCAGATCGGCGCGGGAGCCTACAATGAGCAGTTCTTC

J: TRBJ1-1
size: NA
V: TRBV28
D: TRBD1
CDR3: CASSPGQSNEAFF
DNA: TGTGCCAGCAGCCCGGGACAGTCTAATGAAGCTTTCTTT

J: TRBJ1-4
size: NA
V: TRBV5-1
D: NA
CDR3: CASSLAGSGQGEKLFF
DNA: NA

J: TRBJ1-5
size: NA
V: TRBV5-8
D: NA
CDR3: CASSLYTSVRGSQPQHF
DNA: TGTGCCAGCAGCCTTTACACGTCTGTTAGGGGAAGTCAGCCCCAGCATTTT

J: TRBJ1-4
size: NA
V: TRBV15
D: NA
CDR3: CATSRDRGEKLFF
DNA: TGTGCCACCAGCAGAGATAGGGGTGAAAAACTGTTTTTT

J: TRBJ1-1
size: NA
V: TRBV2
D: TRBD1
CDR3: CARATGVNTEAFF
DNA: TGTGCCAGGGCTACAGGGGTGAACACTGAAGCTTTCTTT

J: TRBJ2-6
size: NA
V: TRBV10-3
D: TRBD1
CDR3: CAITTGQGRGANVLTF
DNA: TGTGCCATCACTACGGGACAGGGCCGCGGGGCCAACGTCCTGACTTTC

J: TRBJ2-1
size: NA
V: TRBV19
D: NA
CDR3: CASSWQGENEQFF
DNA: TGTGCCAGTAGTTGGCAGGGCGAAAATGAGCAGTTCTTC

J: TRBJ1-4
size: NA
V: TRBV11-2
D: TRBD1
CDR3: CASSPMGQGNEKLFF
DNA: TGTGCCAGCAGCCCGATGGGACAGGGTAATGAAAAACTGTTTTTT

J: TRBJ1-2
size: NA
V: TRBV3-1/TRBV3-2
D: NA
CDR3: CASSQFTANYGYTF
DNA: TGTGCCAGCAGCCAATTTACAGCTAACTATGGCTACACCTTC

J: TRBJ2-1
size: once
V: TRBV3-1/TRBV3-2
D: NA
CDR3: CASSQGRTHNEQFF
DNA: TGTGCCAGCAGCCAAGGCCGGACACACAATGAGCAGTTCTTC

J: TRBJ2-1
size: once
V: TRBV24-1
D: TRBD2
CDR3: CATSDSTRGGRSNEQFF
DNA: TGTGCCACCAGTGATTCTACACGGGGCGGGAGGTCCAATGAGCAGTTCTTC

J: TRBJ2-7
size: NA
V: TRBV24-1
D: NA
CDR3: CATSDLRDTTYEQYF
DNA: TGTGCCACCAGTGATTTACGGGACACAACCTACGAGCAGTACTTC